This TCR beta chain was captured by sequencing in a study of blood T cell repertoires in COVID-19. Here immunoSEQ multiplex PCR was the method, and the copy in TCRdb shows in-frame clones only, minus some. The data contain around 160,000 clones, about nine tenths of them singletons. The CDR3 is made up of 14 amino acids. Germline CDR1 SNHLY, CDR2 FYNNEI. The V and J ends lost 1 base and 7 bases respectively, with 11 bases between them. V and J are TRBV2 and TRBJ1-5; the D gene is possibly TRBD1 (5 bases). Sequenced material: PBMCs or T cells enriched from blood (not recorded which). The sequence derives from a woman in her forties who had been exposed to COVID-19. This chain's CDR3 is CASSEGRVFQPQHF. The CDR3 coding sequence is TGTGCCAGCAGTGAAGGCAGGGTCTTCCAGCCCCAGCATTTT.